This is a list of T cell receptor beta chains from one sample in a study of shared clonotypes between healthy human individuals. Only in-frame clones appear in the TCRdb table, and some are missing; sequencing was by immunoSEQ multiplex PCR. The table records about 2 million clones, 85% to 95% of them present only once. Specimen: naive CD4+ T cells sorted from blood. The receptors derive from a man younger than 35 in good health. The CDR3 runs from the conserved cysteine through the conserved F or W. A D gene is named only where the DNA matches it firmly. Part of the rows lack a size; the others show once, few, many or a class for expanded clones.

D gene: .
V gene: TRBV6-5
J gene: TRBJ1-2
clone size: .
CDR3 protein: CASSRYRDGYTF
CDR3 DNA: TGTGCCAGCAGCCGTTACAGGGATGGCTACACCTTC

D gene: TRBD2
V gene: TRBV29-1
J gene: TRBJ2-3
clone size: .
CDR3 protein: CSVPGLAGGPQDTQYF
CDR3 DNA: TGCAGCGTCCCTGGACTAGCGGGAGGGCCCCAGGATACGCAGTATTTT

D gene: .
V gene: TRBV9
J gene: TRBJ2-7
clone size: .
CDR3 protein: CASSVMPGAYEQYF
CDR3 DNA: TGTGCCAGCAGCGTAATGCCGGGAGCCTACGAGCAGTACTTC

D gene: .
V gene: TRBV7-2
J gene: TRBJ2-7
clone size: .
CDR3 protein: CASSFHSYEQYF
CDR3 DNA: TGTGCCAGCAGCTTCCACTCCTACGAGCAGTACTTC

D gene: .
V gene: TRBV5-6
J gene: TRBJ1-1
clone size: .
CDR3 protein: CASSLVERSTEAFF
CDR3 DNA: TGTGCCAGCAGCTTGGTTGAGAGGAGCACTGAAGCTTTCTTT

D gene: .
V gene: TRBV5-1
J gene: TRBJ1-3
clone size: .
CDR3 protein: CASSAYSDIGNTIYF
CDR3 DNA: TGCGCCAGCAGCGCGTACTCGGATATTGGAAACACCATATATTTT

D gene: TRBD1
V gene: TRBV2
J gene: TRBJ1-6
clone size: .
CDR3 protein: CASSPDRGYSPLHF
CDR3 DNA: TGTGCCAGCAGTCCGGACAGGGGTTATTCACCCCTCCACTTT

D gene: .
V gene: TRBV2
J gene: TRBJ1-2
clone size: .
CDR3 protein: CASSEALPGAGYGYTF
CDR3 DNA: TGTGCCAGCAGTGAAGCGCTTCCGGGGGCCGGCTATGGCTACACCTTC

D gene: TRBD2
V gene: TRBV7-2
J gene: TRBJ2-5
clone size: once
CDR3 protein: CASSLAYSEGGPQETQYF
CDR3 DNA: TGTGCCAGCAGCTTAGCGTACAGTGAGGGAGGGCCTCAAGAGACCCAGTACTTC

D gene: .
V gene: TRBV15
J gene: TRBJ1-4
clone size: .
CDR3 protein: CATSRGLQNEKLFF
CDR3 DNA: TGTGCCACCAGCAGAGGACTCCAGAATGAAAAACTGTTTTTT

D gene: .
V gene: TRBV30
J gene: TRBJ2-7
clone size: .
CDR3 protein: CAWSATGYEQYF
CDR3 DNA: TGTGCCTGGAGTGCGACAGGCTACGAGCAGTACTTC

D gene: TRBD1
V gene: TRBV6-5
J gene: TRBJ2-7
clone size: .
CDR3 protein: CASSRRDRVYEQYF
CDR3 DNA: TGTGCCAGCAGCCGCCGGGACAGGGTCTACGAGCAGTACTTC

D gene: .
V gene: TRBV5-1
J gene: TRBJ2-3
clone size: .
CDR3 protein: CASRSASQSPLQFTDTQYF
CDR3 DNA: TGCGCCAGCAGGTCTGCTTCTCAGTCCCCCCTACAATTCACAGATACGCAGTATTTT

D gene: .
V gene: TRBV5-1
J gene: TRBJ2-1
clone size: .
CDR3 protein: CASSLEGARGNEQFF
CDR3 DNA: TGCGCCAGCAGCTTGGAGGGGGCGCGGGGCAATGAGCAGTTCTTC

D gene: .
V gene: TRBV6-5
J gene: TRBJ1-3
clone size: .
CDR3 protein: CASSYWMGNTIYF
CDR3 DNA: TGTGCCAGCAGTTACTGGATGGGAAACACCATATATTTT

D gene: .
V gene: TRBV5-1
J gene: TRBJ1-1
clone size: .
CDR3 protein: CASSLMNTEAFF
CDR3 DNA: TGCGCCAGCAGCCTAATGAACACTGAAGCTTTCTTT

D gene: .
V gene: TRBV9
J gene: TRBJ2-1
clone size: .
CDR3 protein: CASSVSGIEQFF
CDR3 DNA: TGTGCCAGCAGCGTGTCAGGGATTGAGCAGTTCTTC

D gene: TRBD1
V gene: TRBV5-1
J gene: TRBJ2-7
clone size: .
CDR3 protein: CASSPDRGREQYF
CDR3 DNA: TGCGCCAGCAGCCCAGACAGGGGACGCGAGCAGTACTTC

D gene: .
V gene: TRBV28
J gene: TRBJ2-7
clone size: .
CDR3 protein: CASTEGGAYEQYF
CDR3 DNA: TGTGCCAGCACCGAGGGGGGGGCCTACGAGCAGTACTTC

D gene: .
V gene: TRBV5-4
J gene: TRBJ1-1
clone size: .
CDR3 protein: CASSPGRSRSNTEAFF
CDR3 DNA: TGTGCCAGCAGCCCTGGTCGAAGCAGATCGAACACTGAAGCTTTCTTT

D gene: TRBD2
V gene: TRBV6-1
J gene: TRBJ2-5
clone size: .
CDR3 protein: CASSEYPRLAGQETQYF
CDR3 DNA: TGTGCCAGCAGTGAATACCCGAGACTAGCGGGCCAAGAGACCCAGTACTTC

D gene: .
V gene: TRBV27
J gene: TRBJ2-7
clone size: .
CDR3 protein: CASTPGNRNEQYF
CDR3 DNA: TGTGCCAGCACCCCAGGGAATCGGAACGAGCAGTACTTC

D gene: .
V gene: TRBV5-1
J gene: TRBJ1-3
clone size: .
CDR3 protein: CASRLPAGNTIYF
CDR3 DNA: TGCGCCAGCCGGTTGCCCGCGGGAAACACCATATATTTT

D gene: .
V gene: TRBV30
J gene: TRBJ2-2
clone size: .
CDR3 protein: CAWSVPRRGGDGELFF
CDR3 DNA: TGTGCCTGGAGTGTACCCCGTCGCGGGGGCGACGGGGAGCTGTTTTTT

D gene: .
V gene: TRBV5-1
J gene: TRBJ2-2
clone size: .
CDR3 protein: CASRPGAGNLGELFF
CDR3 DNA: TGCGCCAGCCGCCCGGGGGCGGGGAACCTCGGGGAGCTGTTTTTT

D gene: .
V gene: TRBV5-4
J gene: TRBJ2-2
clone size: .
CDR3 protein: CASSLANRQKTGELFF
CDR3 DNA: TGTGCCAGCAGCTTGGCCAATCGACAGAAGACCGGGGAGCTGTTTTTT

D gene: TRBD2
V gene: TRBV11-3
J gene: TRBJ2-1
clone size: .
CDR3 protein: CASSLGTGRNEQFF
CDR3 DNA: TGTGCCAGCAGCTTAGGAACCGGGAGGAATGAGCAGTTCTTC

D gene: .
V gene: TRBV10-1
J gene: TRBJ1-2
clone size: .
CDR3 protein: CASSENLAEGLYGYTF
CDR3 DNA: TGCGCCAGCAGTGAAAATTTGGCTGAGGGGCTCTATGGCTACACCTTC

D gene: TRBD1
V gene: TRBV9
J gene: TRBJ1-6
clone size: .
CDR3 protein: CASRGQGPADNSPLHF
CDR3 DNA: TGTGCCAGCAGGGGACAGGGGCCTGCGGATAATTCACCCCTCCACTTT

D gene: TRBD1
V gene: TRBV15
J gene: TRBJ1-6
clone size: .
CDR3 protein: CATNRGQSKNSPLHF
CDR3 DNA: TGTGCCACCAACCGGGGACAGTCAAAGAATTCACCCCTCCACTTT

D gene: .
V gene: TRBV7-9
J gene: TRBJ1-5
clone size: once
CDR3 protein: CASAEGDSNQPQHF
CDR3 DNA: TGTGCCAGCGCGGAGGGGGACAGCAATCAGCCCCAGCATTTT

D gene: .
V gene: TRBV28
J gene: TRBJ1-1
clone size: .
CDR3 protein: CASSTLYTEAFF
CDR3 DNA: TGTGCCAGCAGCACTCTGTACACTGAAGCTTTCTTT

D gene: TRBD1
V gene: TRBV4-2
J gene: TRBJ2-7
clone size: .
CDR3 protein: CASSPRTGREQYF
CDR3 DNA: TGTGCCAGCAGCCCCCGGACAGGGAGGGAGCAGTACTTC

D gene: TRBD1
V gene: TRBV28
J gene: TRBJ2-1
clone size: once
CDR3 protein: CASSLRTGGISYNEQFF
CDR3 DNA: TGTGCCAGCAGCCTAAGGACAGGGGGGATTTCCTACAATGAGCAGTTCTTC

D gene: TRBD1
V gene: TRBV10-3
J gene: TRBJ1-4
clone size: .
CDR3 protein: CAISELDRGEKLFF
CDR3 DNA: TGTGCCATCAGTGAGTTGGACAGGGGTGAAAAACTGTTTTTT

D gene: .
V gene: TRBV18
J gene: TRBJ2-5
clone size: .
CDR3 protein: CASSPPQGQETQYF
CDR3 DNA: TGTGCCAGCTCACCACCACAAGGTCAAGAGACCCAGTACTTC

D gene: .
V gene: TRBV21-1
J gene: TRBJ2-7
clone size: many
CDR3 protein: CASSKPAHEQYF
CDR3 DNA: TGTGCCAGCAGCAAACCCGCCCACGAGCAGTACTTC

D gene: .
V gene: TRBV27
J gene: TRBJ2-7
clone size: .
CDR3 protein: CASSPPYEQYF
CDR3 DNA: TGTGCCAGCAGTCCACCATACGAGCAGTACTTC